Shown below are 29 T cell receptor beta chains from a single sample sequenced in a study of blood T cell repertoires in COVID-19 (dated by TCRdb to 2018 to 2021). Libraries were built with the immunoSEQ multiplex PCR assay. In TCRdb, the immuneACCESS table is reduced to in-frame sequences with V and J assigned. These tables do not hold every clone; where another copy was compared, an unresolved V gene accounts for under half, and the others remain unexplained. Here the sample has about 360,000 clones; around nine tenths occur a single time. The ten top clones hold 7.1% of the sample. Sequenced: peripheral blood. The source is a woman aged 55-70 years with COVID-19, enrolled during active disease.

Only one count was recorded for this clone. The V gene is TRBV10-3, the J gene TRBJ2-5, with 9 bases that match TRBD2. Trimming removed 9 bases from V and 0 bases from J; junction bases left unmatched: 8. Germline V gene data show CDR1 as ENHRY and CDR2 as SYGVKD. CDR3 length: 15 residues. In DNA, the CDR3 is TGTGCCATGTCGACTAGCGGCGACAACCAAGAGACCCAGTACTTC. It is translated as CAMSTSGDNQETQYF.

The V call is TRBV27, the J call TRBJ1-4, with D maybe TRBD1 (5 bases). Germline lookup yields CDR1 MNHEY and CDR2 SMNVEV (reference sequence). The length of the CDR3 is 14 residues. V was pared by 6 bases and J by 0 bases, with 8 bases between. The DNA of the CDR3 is TGTGCCAGCAGGGGGCGTGCAACTAATGAAAAACTGTTTTTT. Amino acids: CASRGRATNEKLFF. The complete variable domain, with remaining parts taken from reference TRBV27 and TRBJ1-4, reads EAQVTQNPRYLITVTGKKLTVTCSQNMNHEYMSWYRQDPGLGLRQIYYSMNVEVTDKGDVPEGYKVSRKEKRNFPLILESPSPNQTSLYFCASRGRATNEKLFFGSGTQLSVL.

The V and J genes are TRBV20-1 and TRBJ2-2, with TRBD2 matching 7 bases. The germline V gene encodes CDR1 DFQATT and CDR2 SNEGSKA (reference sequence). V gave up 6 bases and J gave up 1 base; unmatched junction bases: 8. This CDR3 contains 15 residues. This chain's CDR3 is CSASAAGMNTGELFF. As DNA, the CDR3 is TGCAGTGCCAGTGCAGCGGGGATGAACACCGGGGAGCTGTTTTTT.

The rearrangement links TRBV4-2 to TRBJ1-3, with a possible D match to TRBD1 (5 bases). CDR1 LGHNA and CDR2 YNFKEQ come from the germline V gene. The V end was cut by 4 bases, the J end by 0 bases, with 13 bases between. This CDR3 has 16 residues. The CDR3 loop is CASSPQTASSGNTIYF. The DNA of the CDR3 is TGTGCCAGCAGCCCTCAGACAGCCTCCTCTGGAAACACCATATATTTT.

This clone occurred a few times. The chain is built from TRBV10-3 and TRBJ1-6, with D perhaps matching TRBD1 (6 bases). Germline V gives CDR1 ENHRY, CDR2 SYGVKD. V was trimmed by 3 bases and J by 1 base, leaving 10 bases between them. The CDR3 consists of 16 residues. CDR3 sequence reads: CAISEQGSSYNSPLHF. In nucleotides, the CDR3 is TGTGCCATCAGTGAACAGGGCAGTTCCTATAATTCACCCCTCCACTTT.

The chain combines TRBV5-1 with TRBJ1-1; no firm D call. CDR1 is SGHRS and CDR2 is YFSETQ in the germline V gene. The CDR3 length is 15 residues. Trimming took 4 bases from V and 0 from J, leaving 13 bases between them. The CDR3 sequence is CASSREGPMNTEAFF. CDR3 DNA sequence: TGCGCCAGCAGCCGGGAGGGTCCCATGAACACTGAAGCTTTCTTT.

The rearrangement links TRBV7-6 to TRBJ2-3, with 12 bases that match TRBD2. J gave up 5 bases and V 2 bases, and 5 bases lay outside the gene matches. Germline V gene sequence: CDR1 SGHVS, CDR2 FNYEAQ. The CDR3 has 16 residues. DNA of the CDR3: TGTGCCAGCAGCTTAATGCTAGCGGGGGGGTTAGATACGCAGTATTTT. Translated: CASSLMLAGGLDTQYF.

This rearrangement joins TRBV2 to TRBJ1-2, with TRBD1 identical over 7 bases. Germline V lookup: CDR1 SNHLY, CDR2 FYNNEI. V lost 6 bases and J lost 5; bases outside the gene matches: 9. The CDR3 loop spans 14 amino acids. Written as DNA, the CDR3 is TGTGCCAGCAGGATAGACAGGGCCATATATGGCTACACCTTC. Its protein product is CASRIDRAIYGYTF.

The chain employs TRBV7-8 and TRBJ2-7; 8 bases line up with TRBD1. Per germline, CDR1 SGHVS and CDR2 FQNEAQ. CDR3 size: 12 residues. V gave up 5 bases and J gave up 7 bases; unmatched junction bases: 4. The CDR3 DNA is TGTGCCAGCAGCCGGACAGGGAGGGAGCAGTACTTC. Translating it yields CASSRTGREQYF.

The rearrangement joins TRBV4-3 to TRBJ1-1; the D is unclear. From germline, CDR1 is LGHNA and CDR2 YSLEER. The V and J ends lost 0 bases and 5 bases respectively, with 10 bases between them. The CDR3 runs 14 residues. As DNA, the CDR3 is TGCGCCAGCAGCCAAGATCTGCGGGGAACTGAAGCTTTCTTT. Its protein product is CASSQDLRGTEAFF.

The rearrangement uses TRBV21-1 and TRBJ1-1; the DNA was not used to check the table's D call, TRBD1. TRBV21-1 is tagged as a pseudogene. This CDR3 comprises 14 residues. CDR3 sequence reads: CASRGQARPNEAFF. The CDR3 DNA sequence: TGTGCCAGCAGGGGACAGGCACGTCCTAATGAAGCTTTCTTT.

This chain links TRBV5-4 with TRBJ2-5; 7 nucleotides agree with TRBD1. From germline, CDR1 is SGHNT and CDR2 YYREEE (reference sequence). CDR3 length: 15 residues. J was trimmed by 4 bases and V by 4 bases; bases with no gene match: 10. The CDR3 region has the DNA TGTGCCAGCAGCCAAGACAGGGTATCGAGAGAGACCCAGTACTTC. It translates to CASSQDRVSRETQYF.

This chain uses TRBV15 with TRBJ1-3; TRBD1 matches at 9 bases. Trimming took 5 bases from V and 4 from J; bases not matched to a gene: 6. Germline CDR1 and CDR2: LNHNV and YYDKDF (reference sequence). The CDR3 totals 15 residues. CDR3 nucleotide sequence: TGTGCCACCAGCGCGGACAGGGGTGGAGGAAACACCATATATTTT. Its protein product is CATSADRGGGNTIYF.

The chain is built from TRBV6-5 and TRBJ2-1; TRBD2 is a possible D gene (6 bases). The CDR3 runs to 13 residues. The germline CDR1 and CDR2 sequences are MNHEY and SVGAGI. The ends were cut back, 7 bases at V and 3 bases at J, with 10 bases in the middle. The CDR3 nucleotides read TGTGCCAGCAAAACCGGGGGCTACAATGAGCAGTTCTTC. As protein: CASKTGGYNEQFF.

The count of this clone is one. In DNA, the CDR3 is TGTGCCACCAGTGATTTGCGAACGGGAACCGGGGAGCTGTTTTTT. This sequence encodes CATSDLRTGTGELFF. The chain employs TRBV24-1 and TRBJ2-2; a weak D match, TRBD2 (5 bases). Trimming cost V 0 bases and J 5 bases, with 9 bases left between them. CDR1 is KGHDR and CDR2 is SFDVKD in the germline V gene. The CDR3 is 15 residues long.

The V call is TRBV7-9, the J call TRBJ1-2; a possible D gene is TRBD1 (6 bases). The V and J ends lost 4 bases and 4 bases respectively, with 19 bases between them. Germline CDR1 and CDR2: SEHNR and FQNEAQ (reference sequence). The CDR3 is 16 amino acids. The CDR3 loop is CASSSATGGKTYGYTF. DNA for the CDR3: TGTGCCAGCAGCTCTGCGACGGGGGGCAAAACCTATGGCTACACCTTC.

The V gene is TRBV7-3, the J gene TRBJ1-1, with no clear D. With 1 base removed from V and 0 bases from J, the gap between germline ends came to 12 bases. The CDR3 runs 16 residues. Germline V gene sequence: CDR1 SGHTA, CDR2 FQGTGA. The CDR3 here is CASSLIGQTMNTEAFF. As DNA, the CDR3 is TGTGCCAGCAGCTTAATCGGTCAAACCATGAACACTGAAGCTTTCTTT.

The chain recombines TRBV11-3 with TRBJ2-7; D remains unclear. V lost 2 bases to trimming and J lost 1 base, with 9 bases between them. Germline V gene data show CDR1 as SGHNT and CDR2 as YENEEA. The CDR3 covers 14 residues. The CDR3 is CASSLRGLSYEQYF. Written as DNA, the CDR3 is TGTGCCAGCAGCTTAAGAGGTCTATCCTACGAGCAGTACTTC. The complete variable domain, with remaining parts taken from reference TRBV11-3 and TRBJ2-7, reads EAGVVQSPRYKIIEKKQPVAFWCNPISGHNTLYWYLQNLGQGPELLIRYENEEAVDDSQLPKDRFSAERLKGVDSTLKIQPAELGDSAVYLCASSLRGLSYEQYFGPGTRLTVT.

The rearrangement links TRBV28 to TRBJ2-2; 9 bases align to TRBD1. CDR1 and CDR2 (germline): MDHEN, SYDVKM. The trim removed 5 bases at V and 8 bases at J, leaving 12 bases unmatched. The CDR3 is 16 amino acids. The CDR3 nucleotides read TGTGCCAGCAGTCTTACAGGGGGCGCCCCGTCTGGGGAGCTGTTTTTT. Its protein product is CASSLTGGAPSGELFF.

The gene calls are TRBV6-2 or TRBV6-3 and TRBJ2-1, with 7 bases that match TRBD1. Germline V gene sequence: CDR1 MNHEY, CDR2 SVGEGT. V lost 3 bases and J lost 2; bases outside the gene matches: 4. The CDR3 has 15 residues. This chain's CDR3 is CASSYSRGTYNEQFF. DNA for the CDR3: TGTGCCAGCAGTTATAGCAGGGGGACCTACAATGAGCAGTTCTTC.

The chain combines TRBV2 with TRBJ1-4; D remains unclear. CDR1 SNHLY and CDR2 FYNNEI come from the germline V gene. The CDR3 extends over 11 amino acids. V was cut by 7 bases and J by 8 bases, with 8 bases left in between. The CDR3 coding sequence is TGTGCCAGCAAAGCGGTGGAAAAACTGTTTTTT. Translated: CASKAVEKLFF.

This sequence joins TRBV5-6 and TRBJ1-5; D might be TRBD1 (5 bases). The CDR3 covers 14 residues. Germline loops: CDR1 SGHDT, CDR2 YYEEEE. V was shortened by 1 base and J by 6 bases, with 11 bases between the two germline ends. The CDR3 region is CASSLYGGGQPQHF. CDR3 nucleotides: TGTGCCAGCAGCTTGTACGGGGGGGGTCAGCCCCAGCATTTT.

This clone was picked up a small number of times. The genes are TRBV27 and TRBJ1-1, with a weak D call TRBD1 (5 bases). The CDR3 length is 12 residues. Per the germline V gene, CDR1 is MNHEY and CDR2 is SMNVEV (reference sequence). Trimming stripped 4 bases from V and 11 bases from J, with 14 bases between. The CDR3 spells CASSYREGRAFF. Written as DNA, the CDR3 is TGTGCCAGCAGTTACCGGGAGGGGAGGGCTTTCTTT.

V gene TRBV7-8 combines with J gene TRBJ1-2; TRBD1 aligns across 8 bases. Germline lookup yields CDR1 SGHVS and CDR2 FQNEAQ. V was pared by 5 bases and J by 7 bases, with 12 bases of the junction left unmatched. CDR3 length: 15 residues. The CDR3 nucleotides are TGTGCCAGCAGCCCCGACCGACAGGGGCTGAGTGGCTACACCTTC. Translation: CASSPDRQGLSGYTF.

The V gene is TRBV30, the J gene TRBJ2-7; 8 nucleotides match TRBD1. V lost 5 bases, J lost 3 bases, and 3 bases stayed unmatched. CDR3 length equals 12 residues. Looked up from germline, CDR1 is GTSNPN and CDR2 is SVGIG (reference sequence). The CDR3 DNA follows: TGTGCCTGGGGACAGGGCTACTACGAGCAGTACTTC. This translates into CAWGQGYYEQYF.

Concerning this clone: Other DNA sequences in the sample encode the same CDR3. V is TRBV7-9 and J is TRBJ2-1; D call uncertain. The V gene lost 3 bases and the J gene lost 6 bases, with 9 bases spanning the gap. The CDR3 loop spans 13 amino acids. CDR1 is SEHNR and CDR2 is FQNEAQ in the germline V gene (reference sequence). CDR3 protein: CASSLGQVNEQFF. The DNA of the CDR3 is TGTGCCAGCAGCTTGGGTCAGGTCAATGAGCAGTTCTTC.

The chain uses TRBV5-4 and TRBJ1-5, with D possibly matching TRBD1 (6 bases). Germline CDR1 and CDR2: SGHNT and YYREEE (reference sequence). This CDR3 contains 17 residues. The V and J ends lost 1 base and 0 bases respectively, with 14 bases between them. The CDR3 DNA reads TGTGCCAGCAGCTTGATACGGACAGAATATAGCAATCAGCCCCAGCATTTT. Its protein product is CASSLIRTEYSNQPQHF.

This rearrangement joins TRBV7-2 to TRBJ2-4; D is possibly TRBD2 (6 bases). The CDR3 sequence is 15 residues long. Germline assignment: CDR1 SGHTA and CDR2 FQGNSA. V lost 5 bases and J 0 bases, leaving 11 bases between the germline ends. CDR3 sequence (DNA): TGTGCCAGCAGCCGGAGGCGGGAAGCCAAAAACATTCAGTACTTC. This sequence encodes CASSRRREAKNIQYF.

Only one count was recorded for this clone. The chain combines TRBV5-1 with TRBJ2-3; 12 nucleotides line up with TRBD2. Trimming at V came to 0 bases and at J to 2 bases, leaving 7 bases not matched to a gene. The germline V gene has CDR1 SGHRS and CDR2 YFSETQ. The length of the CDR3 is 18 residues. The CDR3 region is CASSLGLAGAFSTDTQYF. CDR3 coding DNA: TGCGCCAGCAGCTTGGGACTAGCGGGGGCCTTCTCCACAGATACGCAGTATTTT. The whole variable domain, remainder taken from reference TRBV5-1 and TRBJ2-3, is KAGVTQTPRYLIKTRGQQVTLSCSPISGHRSVSWYQQTPGQGLQFLFEYFSETQRNKGNFPGRFSGRQFSNSRSEMNVSTLELGDSALYLCASSLGLAGAFSTDTQYFGPGTRLTVL.